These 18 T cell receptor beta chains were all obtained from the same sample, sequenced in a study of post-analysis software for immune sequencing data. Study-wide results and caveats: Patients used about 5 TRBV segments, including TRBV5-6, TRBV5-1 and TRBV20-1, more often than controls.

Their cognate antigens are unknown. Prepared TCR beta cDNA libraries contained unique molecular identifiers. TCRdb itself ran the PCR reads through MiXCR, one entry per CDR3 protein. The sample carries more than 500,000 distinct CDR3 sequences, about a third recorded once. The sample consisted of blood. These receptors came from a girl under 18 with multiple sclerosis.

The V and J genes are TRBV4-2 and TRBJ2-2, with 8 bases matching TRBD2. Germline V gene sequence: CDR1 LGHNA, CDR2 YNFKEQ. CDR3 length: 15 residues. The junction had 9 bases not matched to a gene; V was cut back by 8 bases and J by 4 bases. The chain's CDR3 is CASETQLAATGELFF. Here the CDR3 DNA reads TGTGCCAGCGAAACCCAACTAGCGGCCACCGGGGAGCTGTTTTTT.

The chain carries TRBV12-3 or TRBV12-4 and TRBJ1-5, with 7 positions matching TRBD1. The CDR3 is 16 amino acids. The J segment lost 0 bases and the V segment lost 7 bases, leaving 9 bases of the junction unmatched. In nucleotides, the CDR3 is TGTGCCAGCACCCCACAGGGGACTTATAGCAATCAGCCCCAGCATTTT. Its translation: CASTPQGTYSNQPQHF.

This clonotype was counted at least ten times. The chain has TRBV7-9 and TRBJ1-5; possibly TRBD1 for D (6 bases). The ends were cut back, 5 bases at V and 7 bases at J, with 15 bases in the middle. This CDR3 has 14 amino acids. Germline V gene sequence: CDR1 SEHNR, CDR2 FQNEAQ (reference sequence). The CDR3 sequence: CASSEVGGEQPQHF. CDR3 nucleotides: TGTGCCAGCAGCGAGGTCGGGGGCGAACAGCCCCAGCATTTT.

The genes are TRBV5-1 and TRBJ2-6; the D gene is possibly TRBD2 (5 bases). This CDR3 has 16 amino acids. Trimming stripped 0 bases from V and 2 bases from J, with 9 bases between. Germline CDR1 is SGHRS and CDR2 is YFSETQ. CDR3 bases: TGCGCCAGCAGCTTGGTCGGAGGTGCTGGGGCCAACGTCCTGACTTTC. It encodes CASSLVGGAGANVLTF.

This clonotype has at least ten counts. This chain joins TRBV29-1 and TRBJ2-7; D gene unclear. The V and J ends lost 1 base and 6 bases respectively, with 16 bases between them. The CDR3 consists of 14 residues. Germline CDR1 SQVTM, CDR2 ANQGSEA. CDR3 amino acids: CSVEVGLVYREQYF. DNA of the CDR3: TGCAGCGTTGAAGTCGGTTTAGTGTATCGCGAGCAGTACTTC.

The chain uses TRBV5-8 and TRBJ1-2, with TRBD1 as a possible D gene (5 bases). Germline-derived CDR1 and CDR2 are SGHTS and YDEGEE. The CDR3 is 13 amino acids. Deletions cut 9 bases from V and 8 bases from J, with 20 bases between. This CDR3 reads CATGRRDSAGYTF. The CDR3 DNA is TGTGCCACCGGACGGCGGGACTCCGCGGGCTACACCTTC.

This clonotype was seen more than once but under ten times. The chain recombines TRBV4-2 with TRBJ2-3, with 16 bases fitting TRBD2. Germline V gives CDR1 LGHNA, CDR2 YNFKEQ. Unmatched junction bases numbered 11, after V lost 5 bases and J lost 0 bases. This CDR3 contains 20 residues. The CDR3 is CASSFPPGLAGGASTDTQYF. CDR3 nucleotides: TGTGCCAGCAGCTTCCCCCCGGGACTAGCGGGGGGGGCTAGCACAGATACGCAGTATTTT.

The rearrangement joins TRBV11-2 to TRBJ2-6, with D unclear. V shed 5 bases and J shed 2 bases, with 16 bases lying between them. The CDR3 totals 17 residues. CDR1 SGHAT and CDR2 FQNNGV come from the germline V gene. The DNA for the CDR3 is TGTGCCAGCAGCCTCCTCGTTCCCGGTCCTGGGGCCAACGTCCTGACTTTC. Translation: CASSLLVPGPGANVLTF.

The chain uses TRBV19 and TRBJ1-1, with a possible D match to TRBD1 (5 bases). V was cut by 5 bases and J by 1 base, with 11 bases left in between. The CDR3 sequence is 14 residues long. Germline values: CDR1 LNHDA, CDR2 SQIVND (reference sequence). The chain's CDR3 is CASSQWDGNTEAFF. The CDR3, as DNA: TGTGCCAGTAGTCAATGGGACGGGAACACTGAAGCTTTCTTT.

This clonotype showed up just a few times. The CDR3 DNA reads TGTGCCAGCAGCCCCGACAGGGCAGATACGCAGTATTTT. Protein: CASSPDRADTQYF. The chain has TRBV4-2 and TRBJ2-3, with 7 bases identical to TRBD1. The trim removed 4 bases at V and 4 bases at J, leaving 2 bases unmatched. The CDR3 runs 13 residues. Germline V gives CDR1 LGHNA, CDR2 YNFKEQ.

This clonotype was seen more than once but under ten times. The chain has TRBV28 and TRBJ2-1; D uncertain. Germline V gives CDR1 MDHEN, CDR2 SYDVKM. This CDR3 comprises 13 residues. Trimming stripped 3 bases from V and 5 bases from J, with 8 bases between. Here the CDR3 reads CASSLATNNEQFF. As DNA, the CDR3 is TGTGCCAGCAGTTTGGCGACCAACAATGAGCAGTTCTTC.

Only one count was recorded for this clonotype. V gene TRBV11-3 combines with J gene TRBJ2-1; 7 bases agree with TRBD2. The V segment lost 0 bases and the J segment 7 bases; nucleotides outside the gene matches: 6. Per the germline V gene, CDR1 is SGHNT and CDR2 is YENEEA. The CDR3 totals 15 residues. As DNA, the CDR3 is TGTGCCAGCAGCTTAGATGGGCAGGGAGGGAATGAGCAGTTCTTC. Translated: CASSLDGQGGNEQFF.

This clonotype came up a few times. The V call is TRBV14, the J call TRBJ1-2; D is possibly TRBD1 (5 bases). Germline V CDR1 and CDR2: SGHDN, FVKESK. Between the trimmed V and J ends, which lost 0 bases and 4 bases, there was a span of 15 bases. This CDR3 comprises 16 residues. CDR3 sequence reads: CASSQERGGVPYGYTF. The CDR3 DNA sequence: TGTGCCAGCAGCCAAGAGCGGGGGGGTGTTCCCTATGGCTACACCTTC.

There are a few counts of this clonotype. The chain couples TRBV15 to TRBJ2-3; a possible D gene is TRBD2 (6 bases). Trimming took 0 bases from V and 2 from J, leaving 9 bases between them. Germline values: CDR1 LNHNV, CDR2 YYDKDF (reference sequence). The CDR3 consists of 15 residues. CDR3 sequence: CATSRDGGFTDTQYF. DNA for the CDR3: TGTGCCACCAGCAGAGACGGGGGATTCACAGATACGCAGTATTTT.

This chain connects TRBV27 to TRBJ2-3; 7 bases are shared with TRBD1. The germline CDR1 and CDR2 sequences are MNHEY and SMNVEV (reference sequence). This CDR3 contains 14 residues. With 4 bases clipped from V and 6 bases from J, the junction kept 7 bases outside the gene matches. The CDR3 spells CASSWGTGADTQYF. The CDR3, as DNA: TGTGCCAGCAGTTGGGGTACAGGGGCGGATACGCAGTATTTT.

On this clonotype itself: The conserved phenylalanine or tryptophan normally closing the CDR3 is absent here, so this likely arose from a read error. This CDR3 is CASSLGTQGETQYI. CDR3 bases: TGCGCCAGCAGCCTCGGTACTCAGGGGGAGACCCAGTACATC. V is TRBV5-1 and J is TRBJ2-5; D might be TRBD1 (6 bases). Germline V CDR1 and CDR2: SGHRS, YFSETQ. The CDR3 is 14 amino acids. The germline V and J ends were trimmed by 4 bases and 5 bases, with 15 bases remaining between them.

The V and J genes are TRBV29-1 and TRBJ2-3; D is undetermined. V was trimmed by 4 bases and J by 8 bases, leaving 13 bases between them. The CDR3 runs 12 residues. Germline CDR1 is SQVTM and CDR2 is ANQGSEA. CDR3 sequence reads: CSVAMSELTQYF. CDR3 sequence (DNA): TGCAGCGTTGCTATGTCAGAGCTTACGCAGTATTTT.

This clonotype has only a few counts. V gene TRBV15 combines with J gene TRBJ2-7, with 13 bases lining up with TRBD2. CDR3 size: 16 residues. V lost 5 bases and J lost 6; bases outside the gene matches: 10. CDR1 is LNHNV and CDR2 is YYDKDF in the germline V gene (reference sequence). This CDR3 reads CATSPEGLAGKIEQYF. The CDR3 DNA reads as TGTGCCACCAGCCCCGAGGGACTAGCGGGGAAAATCGAGCAGTACTTC.